This paragraph reports one T cell receptor beta chain. Its antigen is not identified. Other DNA sequences in this specimen translate into the identical CDR3. Original data processing: Filtering was not the same, since immunoSEQ gave junction-only sequences without quality scores. Sequenced by immunoSEQ multiplex PCR; TCRdb stores in-frame clones only, minus some. V, J and clone size derive from that table, while D and trimming were established from the DNA sequence. The table has around 650,000 clones, about 95% seen once. Naive CD8 cells, CD45RO-negative and positively selected for CCR7, excluded terminally differentiated effector memory CD45RA+ cells. This entry comes from a study of shared clonotypes between healthy human individuals. CDR1 ENHRY and CDR2 SYGVKD come from the germline V gene. The V gene lost 2 bases and the J gene lost 1 base, with 6 bases spanning the gap. The CDR3 runs to 14 residues.

The study, taken as a whole, reports: Between a handful of donors, naive CD4 clonotypes were shared at a level of about 5%.

The receptor's source is a woman under 40 in good health. Sequencing was done on a sample of naive CD8+ T cells sorted from blood. The chain combines TRBV10-3 with TRBJ1-5, with D perhaps TRBD1 (6 bases). For the CDR3, the DNA is TGTGCCATCAGTGAGACAGGGAGCAATCAGCCCCAGCATTTT. Protein product: CAISETGSNQPQHF.